This T cell receptor (beta chain) was identified during a study of neoadjuvant anti-PD-1 for oral cavity cancer. General study results and limits: Post-nivolumab, blood T cell clonality was significantly elevated in non-responders.

Produced via immunoSEQ multiplex PCR; TCRdb's table is partial and in-frame only. The data contain 60,000 to 75,000 clones, about 83% of them seen just once; the ten biggest clones take up about 3.4%. This clone occurred once. Antigen: not known. This CDR3 region has 12 residues. Trimming cost V 8 bases and J 6 bases, with 14 bases left between them. Germline V gives CDR1 ENHRY, CDR2 SYGVKD. Sequenced material: PBMCs, taken before nivolumab (anti-PD-1) treatment. The chain recombines TRBV10-3 with TRBJ2-7, with D perhaps matching TRBD2 (6 bases). This clonotype originated in a person aged 40-85 years with oral cavity squamous cell carcinoma. CDR3 bases: TGTGCCATCCGCGGGGCAGGGACCGAGCAGTACTTC. Its protein is CAIRGAGTEQYF.